This TCR beta chain was obtained from a study of cytomegalovirus exposure and HLA in healthy donors (dated by TCRdb to 2015 to 2018). Study-level background: According to an earlier analysis of 550 to 750 of the donors, about 190 million T cells yielded over 100 million unique TCR beta sequences and about 280 Gb of sequence data. A later genetic analysis took genome-wide SNP genotypes for about 65% of the 666 donors and used that subset as a discovery cohort. A later analysis re-examined previously published TCR beta repertoires from about 670 donors and added high-resolution HLA genotyping to investigate patterns of TCR occurrence. An early release covering roughly 580 HLA-typed donors comprised about 320 gigabases of sequencing data and around 80 million unique TCR sequences. The number of typed donors differed by locus: about 620-630 for A, B, C, DRB1 and DQB1; some 500 for DQA1; some 610 for DPA1; and around 470 for DPB1. The study combined high-throughput TCR immunosequencing, statistical association of individual TCRs with disease status, and machine learning to predict cytomegalovirus infection status. Rather than drawing on any new phenotypic data, the later analysis identified candidate immune exposures from TCR beta sequences and the way those sequences occurred across donors. The study used immunosequencing to profile the T cell repertoires of hundreds of subjects and linked those repertoires to cytomegalovirus serostatus. Both class I and class II loci were covered by HLA typing, at four-digit resolution. Every discovery cohort repertoire had been produced on one sequencing platform. Of the approximately 370 genotyped donors, 75% to 85% were placed in the genetic ancestry cluster associated with self-reported Caucasian donors. The study was designed to test whether signatures of past pathogen exposure could be identified by cataloging public T cell receptors. In an earlier analysis of 500 to 650 of the donors, high-throughput TCR beta sequencing was used to judge whether each TCR beta V gene segment behaved as functional or pseudogenic. Donor age, sex, ethnicity and CMV serostatus were compiled together with the repertoire data. Roughly 5 DR-DQ haplotypes were handled as single units for association and clustering, since linkage in the cohort was strong. In addition to the first cohort of around 670 subjects, a separate validation cohort of over 90 different subjects was used. On average, roughly 200,000 unique TCR beta nucleotide sequences were sequenced per donor among fewer than 500 genotyped donors of the cohort, with around 19% of those sequences being non-productive.

Overall results and qualifications from the work: In both the original and validation cohorts, the classifier was reported to diagnose cytomegalovirus status with high specificity and sensitivity. Correlated functional status among segregating V segments might be attributable to linkage disequilibrium, but an unknown experimental factor could not be ruled out. V-gene and J-gene trimming of TCR beta chains was associated with a missense DCLRE1C variant in a later genetic analysis, and the association was replicated in an independent cohort. In an earlier analysis of some 500 of the donors, most TCR beta V segments were observed in productive rearrangements about 90% or about 30% of the time, broadly matching IMGT annotations. A later analysis found that TCR association rates varied across HLA loci, with DRB1 alleles showing the most associated TCRs and HLA-C alleles the fewest. The 87-base-pair reads could not distinguish some IMGT-functional V segments, including TRBV6-2 and TRBV6-3, so those segments were excluded. In a later analysis, around 17,000 TCR beta sequences were associated with specific HLA alleles at a false discovery rate of 0.05. According to the authors, the approach could potentially be generalized to other disease states and immunological phenotypes. Several of the top co-occurrence clusters appeared to be linked to parvovirus B19, influenza, CMV and Epstein-Barr virus, according to a later analysis. This cohort had only TCR beta chains sequenced, and the lack of alpha or paired-chain data limited which features could be detected. A further reported finding was that TCR beta sequences accurately predicted the HLA-A and HLA-B alleles for most subjects in the first cohort. For the cohort, immune exposure information was limited to CMV serostatus. In a later analysis, HLA-associated TCR beta chains showed more clonal expansion and lower generation probabilities than non-associated chains that were equally common. A group of highly shared sequence variants was considered likely to be a technical artifact of the sequencing pipeline. Most TCR sequences were seen in very few donors, while some public TCRs were found in many individuals. Because counts were too low, roughly 17 rarely observed V segments, including chromosome 9 orphons, were left out of the earlier analysis of some 600 of the donors. Because HLA typing was missing for some donors at each locus, association tests included only the typed subset. The study listed 150 to 200 TCR beta chains as associated with cytomegalovirus. Presence/absence analyses assumed roughly uniform sequencing depth across donors, an assumption that may not hold. In a later analysis, most CMV-associated TCR beta chains were found to appear HLA-restricted, with HLA associations seemingly driven largely by CMV exposure. When HLA alleles, especially DR and DQ, strongly co-occurred, TCR associations were difficult to assign to individual alleles. According to a later genetic analysis, donors in an Asian-associated ancestry cluster had fewer N-insertions in productive TCRs than the approximately 670-donor mean. A few of the identified cytomegalovirus-associated TCR beta chains were confirmed in vitro to be specific for cytomegalovirus antigens.

Regarding this clone: The antigen it binds to is not known.

The method behind the library was the immunoSEQ multiplex PCR assay. The multiplex PCR relied on a mix of 60 forward primers for TCR Vbeta segments and 13 reverse primers for TCR Jbeta segments. A multiplex PCR assay on genomic DNA amplified the CDR3 region of rearranged TCR beta genes. The amplified TCR beta libraries were sequenced on the Illumina HiSeq System as 87-base-pair reads. The authors processed their data as follows. Across the 670 or so repertoires, a later analysis counted some 81 million unique TCR beta chains, roughly 11 million of which were shared by at least two donors. Raw reads were error-corrected and collapsed into unique sequences with a nearest-neighbor algorithm that merged closely related sequences to remove PCR and sequencing errors. V, D and J gene segments were assigned by aligning CDR3 sequences to IMGT reference sequences. Each retained sequence needed at least a six-nucleotide match to both a V gene segment and a J gene segment. Rearrangements were classified as productive when the CDR3 lacked stop codons and remained in frame with V and J, and all other rearrangements were classified as non-productive. Following IMGT convention, CDR3 was defined as the stretch from the second conserved V-encoded cysteine to the conserved J-encoded phenylalanine. In an earlier analysis of more than 550 of the donors, sequences lacking an unambiguous match to a single V gene segment were excluded. In an earlier analysis of around 590 of the donors, a V segment was called functional when productive rearrangements were above 56.7%, and segregating when the standard deviation between donors exceeded 5%. A statistical classification framework was built to diagnose cytomegalovirus status from the catalog of TCR beta chain sequences. V and J gene assignment, in a later analysis, came from comparing TCR nucleotide sequences with IMGT/GENE-DB human TR gene sequences. In a later analysis, CDR3 sequences and most-parsimonious VDJ recombination scenarios were assigned using the TCRdist pipeline. In a later analysis, each TCR beta chain was defined by its CDR3 amino acid sequence together with its V-gene family, and reads without a unique V-gene family were excluded. A later analysis removed several hundred highly shared, low-generation-probability nucleotide sequences to deal with suspected cross-contamination and a sequencing artifact. In a later analysis, a clonal expansion index was calculated for each public chain from normalized within-repertoire ranks of inferred template counts. Generation probabilities in a later analysis came from a VDJ recombination model fitted to out-of-frame rearrangements, and those results were checked against IGoR. In a later analysis, hypergeometric tests were used to score TCR-TCR, TCR-HLA and TCR-CMV co-occurrence, with a repertoire-size bias correction applied to TCR pairs. In a later analysis, false discovery rates were estimated by permuting HLA or CMV assignments 20 times. In a later analysis, co-occurring TCRs were grouped using DBSCAN, and TCRdist sequence similarity was added for clustering within HLA-allele-positive subsets. Repertoires with fewer than 30,000 or more than 120,000 public chains, plus five repertoires with anomalous nucleotide sharing, were excluded from co-occurrence clustering. What TCRdb holds here is the immuneACCESS table cut down to in-frame rearrangements. Part of the clones is not present; checked against another copy, under half of the missing clones reflect an unresolved V gene, and the others are unexplained. V, J and clone size derive from that table, while D and trimming were established from the DNA sequence. The sample table holds approximately 80,000 clones. The ten largest clones capture approximately 1.1% of the sample.

The cohort comprised around 690 healthy bone marrow donors. All cohort members were sampled while nominally healthy, although unrecorded immune exposures were likely present. The donor was CMV seronegative and belonged to the group of 350 to 400 seronegative cohort members. Each donor provided a peripheral blood sample, and peripheral blood mononuclear cells were used for TCR beta sequencing. The Qiagen DNeasy Blood Extraction Kit was used to extract genomic DNA from the blood cell samples. The CDR3 contains 15 residues, cysteine and phenylalanine counted. CDR3 DNA only is kept here, 45 bases in frame from base 1. Taken from the germline V gene (reference sequence), the CDR1 and CDR2 loops are MNHEY and SMNVEV. V is shortened by 3 bases, J by 0 bases, and the region joining them spans 9 bases.

Sequencing was done on a sample of PBMCs. The receptor chain draws on TRBV27 and TRBJ2-1; a tentative D match to TRBD2 spans 6 bases. This TCR came from a young woman in good health and CMV-seronegative. The DNA reads as follows: TGTGCCAGCAGTTTCTCTAGCGACTCCTACAATGAGCAGTTCTTC. This sequence encodes CASSFSSDSYNEQFF.